This T cell receptor (beta chain) appears in the sequencing data of a study of T cell responses to AZD1222 COVID-19 vaccine. Whole-study findings and limits: Most donors were white British, females outnumbered males, and clonal diversity was possibly underestimated.

Details on this clone: Its antigen is unknown.

Looked up from germline, CDR1 is MRHNA and CDR2 is SNTAGT. This CDR3 comprises 13 residues. V lost 5 bases to trimming and J lost 2 bases, with 9 bases between them. Generated by immunoSEQ multiplex PCR, the TCRdb table keeps only in-frame clones and is missing some. The repertoire has 100,000 to 120,000 clones, roughly 93% of them found once; the top ten carry 2.5% to 3.5%. This sequence originates from an adult who received the AZD1222 COVID-19 vaccine. Sequenced material: peripheral blood, taken 28 days after the second AZD1222 dose. The gene calls are TRBV6-4 and TRBJ1-2; tentatively, D is TRBD1 (5 bases). In DNA form, the CDR3 reads TGTGCCAGCAGTATGGGGCTGAACTATGGCTACACCTTC. Encoded protein: CASSMGLNYGYTF.